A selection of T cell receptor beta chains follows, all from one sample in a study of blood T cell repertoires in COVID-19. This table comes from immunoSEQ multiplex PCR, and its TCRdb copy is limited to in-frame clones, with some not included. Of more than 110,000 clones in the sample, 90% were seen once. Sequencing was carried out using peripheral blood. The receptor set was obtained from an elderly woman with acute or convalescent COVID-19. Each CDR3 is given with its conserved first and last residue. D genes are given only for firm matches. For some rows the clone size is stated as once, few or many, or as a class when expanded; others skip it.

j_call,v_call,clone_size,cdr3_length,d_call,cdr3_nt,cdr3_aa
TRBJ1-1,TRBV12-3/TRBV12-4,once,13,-,TGTGCCAGCAGCCCGACAGGGAACACTGAAGCTTTCTTT,CASSPTGNTEAFF
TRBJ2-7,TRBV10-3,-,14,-,TGTGCCATCGCGTCGTCGGAGGGGTCCTACGAGCAGTACTTC,CAIASSEGSYEQYF
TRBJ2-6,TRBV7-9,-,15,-,TGTGCCAGCAGCCGGACAGAGGCCGGGGCCAACGTCCTGACTTTC,CASSRTEAGANVLTF
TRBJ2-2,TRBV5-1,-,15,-,TGCGCCAGCACCCAGGAACTCGCGAACACCGGGGAGCTGTTTTTT,CASTQELANTGELFF
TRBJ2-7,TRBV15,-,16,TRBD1,TGTGCCACCAGTACACGAACCGGGACAGTCACCTACGAGCAGTACTTC,CATSTRTGTVTYEQYF
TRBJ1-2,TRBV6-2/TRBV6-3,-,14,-,TGTGCCAGCAGTGATGCAGGGATTTACTATGGCTACACCTTC,CASSDAGIYYGYTF
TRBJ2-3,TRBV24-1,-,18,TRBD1,TGTGCCACCAGACCGAGGAAACACAGGGGCAGAAGCACAGATACGCAGTATTTT,CATRPRKHRGRSTDTQYF
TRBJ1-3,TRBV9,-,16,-,TGTGCCAGCAGCGTAGGACAGCAGGGCTCTGGAAACACCATATATTTT,CASSVGQQGSGNTIYF
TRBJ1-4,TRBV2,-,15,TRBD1,TGTGCCAGCAGGGTTGGGACAGACCATAATGAAAAACTGTTTTTT,CASRVGTDHNEKLFF
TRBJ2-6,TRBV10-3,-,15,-,TGTGCCATCAGACAGGCTACGCCTGAGGCCAACGTCCTGACTTTC,CAIRQATPEANVLTF
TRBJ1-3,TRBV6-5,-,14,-,TGTGCCAGCACCCGGGAGGTTGGTGGAAACACCATATATTTT,CASTREVGGNTIYF
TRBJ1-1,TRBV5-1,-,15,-,TGCGCCAGCAGCTTGGAGAGGGTGGGTGCCACTGAAGCTTTCTTT,CASSLERVGATEAFF
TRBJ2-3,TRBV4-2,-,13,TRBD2,TGTGCCAGCAGCGGACTAGCCGCAGATACGCAGTATTTT,CASSGLAADTQYF
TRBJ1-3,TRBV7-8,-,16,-,TGTGCCAGCAGCTTAGAGGCGGGGCTGGTTGGAAACACCATATATTTT,CASSLEAGLVGNTIYF
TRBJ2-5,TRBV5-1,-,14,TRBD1,TGCGCCAGCGCATCCGGGACAGGTCAAGAGACCCAGTACTTC,CASASGTGQETQYF
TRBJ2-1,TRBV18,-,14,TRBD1,TGTGCCAGCTCACCCGACAGGGGGGGACATGAGCAGTTCTTC,CASSPDRGGHEQFF
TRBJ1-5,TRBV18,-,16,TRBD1,TGTGCCAGCTCACCTTCTCTACAGGGGGCCGGTCAGCCCCAGCATTTT,CASSPSLQGAGQPQHF
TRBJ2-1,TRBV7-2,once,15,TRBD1,TGTGCCAGCAGCTTAGATACAGGGGCCTACAATGAGCAGTTCTTC,CASSLDTGAYNEQFF
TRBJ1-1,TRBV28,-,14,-,TGTGCCAGCAGTACGGCCGGGGGGGGCACTGAAGCTTTCTTT,CASSTAGGGTEAFF
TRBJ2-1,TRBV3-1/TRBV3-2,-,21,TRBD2,TGTGCCAGCAGCCAATCCCAAGCGACTAGCGGGGGTGCAAGCTCCTACAATGAGCAGTTCTTC,CASSQSQATSGGASSYNEQFF
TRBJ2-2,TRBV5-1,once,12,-,TGCGCCAGCAGCCTATTCACCGGGGAGCTGTTTTTT,CASSLFTGELFF
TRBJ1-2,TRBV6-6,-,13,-,TGTGCCAGCACCCCGCAGGGTAACTATGGCTACACCTTC,CASTPQGNYGYTF
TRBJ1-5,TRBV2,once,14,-,TGTGCCAGCAGTGAAGTGGGGGGTAATCAGCCCCAGCATTTT,CASSEVGGNQPQHF
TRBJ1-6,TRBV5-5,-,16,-,TGTGCCAGCAGCATCCACATCGACAGTGCTAATTCACCCCTCCACTTT,CASSIHIDSANSPLHF
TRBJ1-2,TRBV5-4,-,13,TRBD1,TGTGCCAGCAGCTTAACAGGGGAATCTGGCTACACCTTC,CASSLTGESGYTF
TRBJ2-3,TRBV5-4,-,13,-,TGTGCCAGCAGCTTGAACAGGGAAGATACGCAGTATTTT,CASSLNREDTQYF
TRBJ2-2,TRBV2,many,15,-,TGTGCCAGCAGTTCAAGACCGGGGAACACCGGGGAGCTGTTTTTT,CASSSRPGNTGELFF
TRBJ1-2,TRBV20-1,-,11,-,TGCAGTGCTCGACATAACTATGGCTACACCTTC,CSARHNYGYTF
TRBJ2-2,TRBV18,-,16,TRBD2,TGTGCCAGCTCCCTTGGACTAGCGGGGAACACCGGGGAGCTGTTTTTT,CASSLGLAGNTGELFF
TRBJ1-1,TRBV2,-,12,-,TGTGCCAGCAGTCAGGGGCCCACTGAAGCTTTCTTT,CASSQGPTEAFF
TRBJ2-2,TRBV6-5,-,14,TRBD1,TGTGCCAGCAGATGGGACAGCGAAACCGGGGAGCTGTTTTTT,CASRWDSETGELFF
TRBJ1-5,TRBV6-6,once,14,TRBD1,TGTGCCAGCAAATCCGGGACAGGGAATCAGCCCCAGCATTTT,CASKSGTGNQPQHF
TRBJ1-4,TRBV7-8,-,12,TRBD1,TGTGCCAGCAGCCACAGGGGGGAAAAACTGTTTTTT,CASSHRGEKLFF
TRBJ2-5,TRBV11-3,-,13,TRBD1,TGTGCCAGCAGCCCTGACAGGGGTAAGACCCAGTACTTC,CASSPDRGKTQYF
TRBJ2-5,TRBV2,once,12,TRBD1,TGTGCCGGCCAGGGGGTCCAAGAGACCCAGTACTTC,CAGQGVQETQYF
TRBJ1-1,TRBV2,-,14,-,TGTGCCAGCAATGGCCAGATATTGAACACTGAAGCTTTCTTT,CASNGQILNTEAFF
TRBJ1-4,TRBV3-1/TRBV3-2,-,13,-,TGTGCCAGCAGCCTCCAGGGGTGGGAAAAACTGTTTTTT,CASSLQGWEKLFF
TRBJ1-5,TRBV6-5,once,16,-,TGTGCCAGCAGTTTGGACAGCCCTTATAGCAATCAGCCCCAGCATTTT,CASSLDSPYSNQPQHF
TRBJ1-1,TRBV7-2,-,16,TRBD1,TGTGCCAGCAGCCCAGGGACAGGGGGCTTCTACACTGAAGCTTTCTTT,CASSPGTGGFYTEAFF
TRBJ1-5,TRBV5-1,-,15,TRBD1,TGCGCCAGCAGCAAACAGGGGGATAGCAATCAGCCCCAGCATTTT,CASSKQGDSNQPQHF
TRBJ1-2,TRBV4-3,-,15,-,TGCGCCAGCAGCCAAGAATTAGGGGCCTTCTATGGCTACACCTTC,CASSQELGAFYGYTF
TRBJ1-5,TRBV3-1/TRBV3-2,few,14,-,TGTGCCAGCAGCCAAGATAGTAAGAATCAGCCCCAGCATTTT,CASSQDSKNQPQHF
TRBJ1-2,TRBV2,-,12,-,TGTGCCAGCAGTGGACAGACCTATGGCTACACCTTC,CASSGQTYGYTF
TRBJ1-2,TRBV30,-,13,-,TGTGCCTGGAGGCTCTTATCCCTATCCGGCTACACCTTC,CAWRLLSLSGYTF
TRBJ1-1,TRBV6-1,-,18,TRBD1,TGTGCCAGCAGTAAAGGACAGGGGTTAAGGTTGGAGGGGACTGAAGCTTTCTTT,CASSKGQGLRLEGTEAFF
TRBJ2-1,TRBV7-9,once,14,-,TGTGCTACTCCACGGGGAACGTCCTACAATGAGCAGTTCTTC,CATPRGTSYNEQFF
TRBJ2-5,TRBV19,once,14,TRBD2,TGTGCCAGTAGGCTCCGGGGGGGCCAAGAGACCCAGTACTTC,CASRLRGGQETQYF
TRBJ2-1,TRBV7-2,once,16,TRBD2,TGTGCCAGCAGCACTCAGCGGGGGAGCTCCTACAATGAGCAGTTCTTC,CASSTQRGSSYNEQFF
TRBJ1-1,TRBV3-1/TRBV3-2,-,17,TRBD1,TGTGCCAGCAGCCCACCCAGGTGGGACAGCTCTTACACTGAAGCTTTCTTT,CASSPPRWDSSYTEAFF
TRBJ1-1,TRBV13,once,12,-,TGTGCCAGCAGCCCCACCCGAGGGGAAGCTTTCTTT,CASSPTRGEAFF
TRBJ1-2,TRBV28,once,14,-,TGTGCCAGCAGTCCCGCACAGGGTACGGGGGGCTACACCTTC,CASSPAQGTGGYTF
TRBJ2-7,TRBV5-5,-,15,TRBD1,TGTGCCAGCAGCTTGGCGGGACAGGCCTGGTACGAGCAGTACTTC,CASSLAGQAWYEQYF
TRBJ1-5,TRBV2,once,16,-,TGTGCCAGCAGTGCGGGTCAACCTCGTGGCAATCAGCCCCAGCATTTT,CASSAGQPRGNQPQHF
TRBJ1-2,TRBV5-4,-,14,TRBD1,TGTGCCAGCAGCCACACAGGGGGCTTAGGTGGCTACACCTTC,CASSHTGGLGGYTF
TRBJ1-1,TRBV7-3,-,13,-,TGTGCCAGCAGCGCTCAGGAGGGCACTGAAGCTTTCTTT,CASSAQEGTEAFF